The T cell receptor (beta chain) described here comes from a study of blood T cell repertoires in COVID-19. The wider study: Researchers got acute and convalescent COVID-19 samples from the United States, Italy and Spain. T cells, B-cell-depleted T cells, or PBMCs supplied cDNA or gDNA.

Per the germline V gene, CDR1 is KGHSH and CDR2 is LQKENI. The CDR3 runs 14 residues. The V end lost 6 bases, the J end lost 3 bases, and 14 bases lay between the germline ends. One Seattle source followed patients from active infection through their disease course. As handled by the study authors: Reference gene primer amplification gave estimated nucleated cell counts. Generated by immunoSEQ multiplex PCR, the TCRdb table keeps only in-frame clones and is missing some. The V and J calls and clone size were taken over from that table, and D and trimming were inferred from the DNA. Among under 250,000 clones listed, 75% to 85% were seen once. This clone was seen once.

The sequencing sample was made of peripheral blood. This TCR was sampled from a woman in her forties with COVID-19, enrolled during active disease. The gene calls are TRBV18 and TRBJ2-5; D gene unclear. The chain's CDR3 is CASSPSYYEETQYF. The DNA of the CDR3 is TGTGCCAGCTCTCCCTCTTACTACGAAGAGACCCAGTACTTC.